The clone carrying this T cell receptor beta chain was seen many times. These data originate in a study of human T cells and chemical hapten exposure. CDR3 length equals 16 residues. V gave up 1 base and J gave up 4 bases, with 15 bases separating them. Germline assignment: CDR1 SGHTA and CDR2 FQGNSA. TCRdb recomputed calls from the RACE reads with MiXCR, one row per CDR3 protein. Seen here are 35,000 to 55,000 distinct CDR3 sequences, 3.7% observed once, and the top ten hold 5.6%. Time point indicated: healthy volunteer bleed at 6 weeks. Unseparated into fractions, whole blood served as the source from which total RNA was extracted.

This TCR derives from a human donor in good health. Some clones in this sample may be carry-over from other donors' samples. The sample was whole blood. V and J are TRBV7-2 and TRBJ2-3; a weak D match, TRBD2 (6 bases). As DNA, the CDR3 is TGTGCCAGCAGCTTAGGACGGGAGATTGGGGCAGATACGCAGTATTTT. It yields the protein CASSLGREIGADTQYF.